These T cell receptor beta chains were read from a single sample in a study of blood T cells in healthy people across ages. Via MiXCR, TCRdb re-called the 5' RACE reads, giving one row per CDR3 protein. The sample records 650,000 to 1,000,000 distinct CDR3 sequences, 36% being singletons. Sample: blood. All receptors come from a man aged 18-30 years in good health. Each CDR3 is given with its conserved first and last residue. A D gene is named only where the DNA matches it firmly. Some rows have no size entry. The others give once, few or many, or a class for an expanded clone.

clone_size d_call j_call v_call cdr3_nt cdr3_aa
few . TRBJ1-1 TRBV3-1 TGTGCCAGCAGCCAAGGCCGGGGACTCTCTGAAGCTTTCTTT CASSQGRGLSEAFF
many . TRBJ2-7 TRBV6-6 TGTGCCAGCACAGGAAGGACCTACGAGCAGTACTTC CASTGRTYEQYF
. . TRBJ1-2 TRBV7-2 TGTGCCAGCAGCGCCCGGGACGGAGGGAATGGCTACACCTTC CASSARDGGNGYTF
few . TRBJ1-2 TRBV14 TGTGCCAGCAGCCAAGTTATAGGGGCAACGGACTATGGCTACACCTTC CASSQVIGATDYGYTF
. . TRBJ1-1 TRBV7-2 TGTGCCAGCAGCTTTACAGGGTCCTACCAGAACACTGAAGCTTTCTTT CASSFTGSYQNTEAFF
. . TRBJ2-7 TRBV5-1 TGCGCCAGCAGCTACCAGGCGTTCCACGAGCAGTACTTC CASSYQAFHEQYF
. . TRBJ1-4 TRBV7-2 TGTGCCAGCAGCTTAGGAGGGTGGGGAGAAAAACTGTTTTTT CASSLGGWGEKLFF
. . TRBJ2-5 TRBV24-1 TGTGCCACCAGTGCCTTGCCGGAAGGGGACAATGAGCAGTACTTC CATSALPEGDNEQYF
. . TRBJ2-7 TRBV7-2 TGTGCCAGCAGCTGGGCGAGTATCGGGGAGCAGTACTTC CASSWASIGEQYF
few . TRBJ2-1 TRBV2 TGTGCCAGCAGAGCCAAGGGGTCAGGGAATGAGCAGTTCTTC CASRAKGSGNEQFF
. . TRBJ1-1 TRBV29-1 TGCAGCGTTGGAGTCAGGCTGAACACTGAAGCTTTCTTT CSVGVRLNTEAFF
few TRBD2 TRBJ2-7 TRBV10-2 TGCGCCGCCGGGACTAGCGGGTTCAATGAGCAGTACTTC CAAGTSGFNEQYF
many . TRBJ1-2 TRBV2 TGTGCCAGCAGTGAAGAGCAAGGACAGATATCTCGGGATGGCTACACCTTC CASSEEQGQISRDGYTF
. . TRBJ1-1 TRBV2 TGTGCCAGCAGTTACTCTCGGGGGATGCCTGAAGCTTTCTTT CASSYSRGMPEAFF
. TRBD1 TRBJ2-7 TRBV27 TGTGCCAGCTCTGGGGCTGGGACAGGGGCTCGCGAGCAGTACTTC CASSGAGTGAREQYF
many . TRBJ1-5 TRBV29-1 TGCAGCGTTGGGGAGGATAGCAATCAGCCCCAGCATTTT CSVGEDSNQPQHF
. TRBD2 TRBJ2-3 TRBV7-2 TGTGCCAGCAGCCCCACGGGCGGGAGGTCAGATACGCAGTATTTT CASSPTGGRSDTQYF
few TRBD1 TRBJ1-2 TRBV7-2 TGTGCCAGCAGCTCCTCCTCTCCGGGACAGACTAACTATGGCTACACCTTC CASSSSSPGQTNYGYTF
. . TRBJ1-1 TRBV6-5 TGTGCCAGCAGTTACTCGATACGGACACAGGCCTGGAACACTGAAGCTTTCTTT CASSYSIRTQAWNTEAFF
. . TRBJ2-2 TRBV5-6 TGTGCCAGCAGCCCAGAACCAGGGGGGTTGGTGAGGGAGCTGTTTTTT CASSPEPGGLVRELFF
few TRBD1 TRBJ2-7 TRBV12-3/TRBV12-4 TGTGCCAGCAGTTCAGCCGGGACAGGGGTTGAGGAGCAGTACTTC CASSSAGTGVEEQYF
. . TRBJ2-7 TRBV20-1 TGCAGTGCGACCGACAGAGTCCGTATGGATGAGCAGTACTTC CSATDRVRMDEQYF